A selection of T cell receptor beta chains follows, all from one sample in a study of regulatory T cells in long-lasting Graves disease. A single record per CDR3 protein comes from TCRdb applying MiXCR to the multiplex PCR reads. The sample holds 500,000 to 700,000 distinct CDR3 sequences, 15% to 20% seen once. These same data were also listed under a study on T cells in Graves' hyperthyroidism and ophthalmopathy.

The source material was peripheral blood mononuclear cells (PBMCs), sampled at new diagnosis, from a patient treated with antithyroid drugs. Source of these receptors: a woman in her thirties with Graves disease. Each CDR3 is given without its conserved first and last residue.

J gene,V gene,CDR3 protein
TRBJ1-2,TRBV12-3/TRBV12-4,ASSRLTGGYGYT
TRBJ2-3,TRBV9,ASSAGLTDTQY
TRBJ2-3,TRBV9,ASRGLGTGTDTQY
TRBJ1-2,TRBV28,ASSPPWTDGYGYT
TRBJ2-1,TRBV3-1,ASSLTSGSFNEQF
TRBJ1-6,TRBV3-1,ASTSGALAYNSPLH
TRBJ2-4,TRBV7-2,ASSLFVGGENIQY
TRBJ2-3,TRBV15,ATSRGTGHTSTDTQY
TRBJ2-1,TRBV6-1,ASTQLGGVSGIEQF
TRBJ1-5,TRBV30,AWSVSFDQPQH
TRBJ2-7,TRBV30,AWTLGSYEQY
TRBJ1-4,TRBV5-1,ASSLGESRGNEKLF
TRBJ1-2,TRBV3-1,ASSQDGQLNYGYT
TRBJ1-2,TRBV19,ASSGRMGIEGRLYA
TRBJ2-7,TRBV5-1,ASSLDMDPYEQY
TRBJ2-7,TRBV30,AWSASRVGVEQY
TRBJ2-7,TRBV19,ASSSSSGFKQY
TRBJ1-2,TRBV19,ASSIDHEGIHGYT
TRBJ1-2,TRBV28,ASSLNPGQGDGYT
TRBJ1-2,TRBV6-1,ASSELAYGYA
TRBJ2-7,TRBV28,ASTVQGADYEQY
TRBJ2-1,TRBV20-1,SALNLAGVYNEQF
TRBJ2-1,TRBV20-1,SASRRDWDNEQF
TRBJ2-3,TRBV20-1,RAGTDTQY
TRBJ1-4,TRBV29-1,SVGYLAISEKLF
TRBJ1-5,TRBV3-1,ASSLHDSYSNQPQH
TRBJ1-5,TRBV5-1,ASSQDRPGRQPQH
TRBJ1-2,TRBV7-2,ASSLQGAISGYT
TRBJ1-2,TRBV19,ASLGRGYT
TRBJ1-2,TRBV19,ASSLQGQAKYGYT
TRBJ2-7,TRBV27,ASSVGDKHYEQY
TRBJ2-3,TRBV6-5,ASSYDIYSDTQY
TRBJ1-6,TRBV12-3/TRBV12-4,ASSPDRGYFSPLH
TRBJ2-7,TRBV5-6,ASSSRGRAHAYEQY
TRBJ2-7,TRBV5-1,ASREDRNEQY
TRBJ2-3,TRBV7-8,ASSLGGTGTDTQY
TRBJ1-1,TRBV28,ASSLPGTGGTEAF
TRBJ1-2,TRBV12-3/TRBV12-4,ASSPMRTAGGYT
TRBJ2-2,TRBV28,ASSQGDLGTGELF
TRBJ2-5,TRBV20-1,SARGELETQY
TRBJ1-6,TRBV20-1,SAPTVQLSYNSPLH
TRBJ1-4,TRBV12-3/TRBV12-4,ASSLLGIGFNEKLF
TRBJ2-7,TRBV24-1,ATSESGTGSEQY
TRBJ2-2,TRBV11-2,ASKLGGTEGTGELF
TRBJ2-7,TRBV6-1,ASSPRDLTYEQY
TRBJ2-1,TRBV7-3,ASSPRGESSYNEQF
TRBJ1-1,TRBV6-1,ASSGQPNTEAF
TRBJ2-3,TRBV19,VSRRDPGTDTQY
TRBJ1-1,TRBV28,ASSPPGGAFEAF
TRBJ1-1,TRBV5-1,ASSLVGLREAF
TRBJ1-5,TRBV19,ASSIGDRSNQPQH
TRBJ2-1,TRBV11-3,ASSPAAGTGGEEQF
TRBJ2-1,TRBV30,AWSFPSGRLYNEQF
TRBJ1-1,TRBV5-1,ASTTTSRSNTEAF
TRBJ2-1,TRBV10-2,ATSSSSYNEQF
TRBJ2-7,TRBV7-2,ASSPDTYEQY
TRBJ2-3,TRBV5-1,ASSEDRPRTDTQY
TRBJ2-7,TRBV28,ASSSTSYEQY
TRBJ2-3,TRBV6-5,ASSYSRASGRSRSTDTQY